Given below is one T cell receptor (beta chain) in context. Its antigen is unknown. Trimming took off 3 bases at V and 3 bases at J, with 3 bases between the two ends. This CDR3 comprises 11 residues. The V gene's germline CDR1 is SEHNR and CDR2 FQNEAQ (reference sequence). The data were obtained in a study of T cell responses to AZD1222 COVID-19 vaccine. Study findings and constraints: White British people made up most donors, females outnumbered males, and clonal diversity was possibly underestimated. The peak T cell response came first, and repertoires were sampled only after it. Along spike, vaccine-associated CD4 TCRs were found throughout, with dominance at 160-218 and 743-854.

Produced via immunoSEQ multiplex PCR; TCRdb's table is partial and in-frame only. The top ten hold around 3% of the sample, which has about 170,000 clones, approximately 92% seen once. The J gene is TRBJ2-7, the V gene TRBV7-9; D remains unclear. This receptor was obtained from an adult in good health. The source material was peripheral blood, sampled on day 0 of AZD1222 vaccination. The CDR3 loop reads CASSFDYEQYF. In nucleotides, the CDR3 is TGTGCCAGCAGCTTCGACTACGAGCAGTACTTC. The full variable domain, completed using reference TRBV7-9 and TRBJ2-7, is DTGVSQNPRHKITKRGQNVTFRCDPISEHNRLYWYRQTLGQGPEFLTYFQNEAQLEKSRLLSDRFSAERPKGSFSTLEIQRTEQGDSAMYLCASSFDYEQYFGPGTRLTVT.